One T cell receptor (beta chain) is described in this entry. Trimming cost V 4 bases and J 1 base; bases outside gene matches: 4. This CDR3 is 16 amino acids long. Germline V gives CDR1 SGHDT, CDR2 YYEEEE. Using immunoSEQ multiplex PCR, the repertoire was profiled, and TCRdb retains in-frame clones only, with some absent. The sample lists some 2 million clones, roughly 94% occurring once. This sample stems from a study of shared clonotypes between healthy human individuals. Selected positively for CCR7 and CD45RO-negative, naive CD8 cells excluded terminally differentiated effector memory CD45RA+ cells.

This sequence was found in a man aged 18 to 30 in good health. The sample was naive CD8+ T cells sorted from blood. The chain is built from TRBV5-6 and TRBJ2-5, with 13 bases aligning to TRBD2. CDR3 bases: TGTGCCAGCAGCGTGACTAGCGGGGGGTTCCAAGAGACCCAGTACTTC. Translated: CASSVTSGGFQETQYF.